This TCR beta chain was obtained from a study of blood T cell repertoires in COVID-19. Study in general: Both acute and convalescent COVID-19 samples were obtained from the United States, Italy and Spain. PBMCs, B-cell-depleted T cells, or T cells were the source of the cDNA or gDNA that made up the material.

Germline V CDR1 and CDR2: SGDLS, YYNGEE. V dropped 2 bases and J dropped 4 bases, with 9 bases sitting between them. This CDR3 has 14 residues. Authors' methods: Using reference gene primer amplification, nucleated cell counts were estimated. Libraries were prepared by immunoSEQ multiplex PCR; TCRdb keeps only in-frame clonotypes and omits some of them. The DNA gave D and trimming, while V, J and clone size come from that table. Of about 140,000 clones in the sample, 65% to 85% were seen once. The receptor's source is a human donor in a cohort sampled during active COVID-19. The sample was peripheral blood. The rearrangement joins TRBV9 to TRBJ1-4; possible D gene TRBD1, 6 bases. The CDR3 sequence is CASSVDSFNEKLFF. For the CDR3, the DNA is TGTGCCAGCAGCGTGGACAGCTTTAATGAAAAACTGTTTTTT.